Presented here are 10 T cell receptor beta chains from one specimen sequenced in a study of identifying expanded T cells in peripheral blood. The method was immunoSEQ multiplex PCR; TCRdb's version includes in-frame clones alone and lacks a portion of them. In the table there are over 100,000 clones, 88% of which are singletons. The material sequenced was blood. These receptors were obtained from a person between 18 and 69 years old in good health.

V usage is TRBV5-1 and J usage is TRBJ2-7; D might be TRBD1 (5 bases). Germline V lookup: CDR1 SGHRS, CDR2 YFSETQ. CDR3 length equals 14 residues. The V and J ends lost 4 bases and 2 bases respectively, with 13 bases between them. CDR3 nucleotide sequence: TGCGCCAGCAGCCCGGACCCAGGGACCTACGAGCAGTACTTC. As protein: CASSPDPGTYEQYF.

V and J are TRBV12-1 and TRBJ1-2; whether TRBD1, the table's D call, matches the DNA was not checked. TRBV12-1 represents a pseudogene. The CDR3 has 14 residues. CDR3 residues: CASSFRGSRGGYTF. CDR3 DNA: TGTGCCAGCAGCTTCCGTGGGTCGAGGGGGGGCTACACCTTC.

The chain couples TRBV2 to TRBJ2-2; the D gene is possibly TRBD1 (5 bases). Between the trimmed V and J ends, which lost 4 bases and 3 bases, there was a span of 18 bases. Per germline, CDR1 SNHLY and CDR2 FYNNEI. CDR3 length: 17 residues. CDR3 sequence reads: CASSVAQGRPDTGELFF. Here the CDR3 DNA reads TGTGCCAGCAGTGTGGCCCAGGGTAGGCCGGACACCGGGGAGCTGTTTTTT.

J is TRBJ1-6 and V is TRBV11-2; TRBD1 matches at 7 bases. This CDR3 region has 15 residues. The germline V gene encodes CDR1 SGHAT and CDR2 FQNNGV. The V gene end was trimmed by 5 bases and the J gene end by 5 bases; junction bases not matched to a gene: 6. In DNA form, the CDR3 reads TGTGCCAGCAGCCCACAGGGGTACCATAATTCACCCCTCCACTTT. Its translation is CASSPQGYHNSPLHF.

CDR3 amino acids: CSAGNIGGAFF. The DNA of the CDR3 is TGCAGTGCTGGAAACATCGGCGGAGCTTTCTTT. The V gene is TRBV20-1, the J gene TRBJ1-1; no clear D gene. Trimming cost V 5 bases and J 10 bases, with 14 bases left between them. The CDR3 consists of 11 residues. Germline V gives CDR1 DFQATT, CDR2 SNEGSKA (reference sequence).

V gene TRBV4-1 combines with J gene TRBJ1-1; D gene ambiguous. This CDR3 has 13 residues. Germline CDR1 reads MGHRA; CDR2 reads YSYEKL. Deletions cut 3 bases from V and 1 base from J, with 6 bases between. CDR3 region: CASSHEKNTEAFF. CDR3 coding DNA: TGCGCCAGCAGCCATGAGAAGAACACTGAAGCTTTCTTT.

V usage is TRBV5-4 and J usage is TRBJ2-5, with D hard to call. CDR1 and CDR2 from the germline V gene are SGHNT and YYREEE (reference sequence). Trimming removed 0 bases at V and 1 base at J, with 13 bases between. The CDR3 consists of 16 residues. The CDR3: CASSLGLYSFQETQYF. CDR3 DNA: TGTGCCAGCAGCTTGGGCCTATACTCCTTCCAAGAGACCCAGTACTTC.

The chain joins TRBV6-5 to TRBJ2-7; unclear D gene. Germline V CDR1 and CDR2: MNHEY, SVGAGI. Between the trimmed V and J ends, which lost 5 bases and 7 bases, there was a span of 18 bases. This CDR3 has 14 residues. CDR3 coding DNA: TGTGCCAGCAGTCGACGACTTGATCTGGGTGAGCAGTACTTC. This sequence encodes CASSRRLDLGEQYF.

The chain uses TRBV19 and TRBJ1-1, with a possible D match to TRBD1 (6 bases). V was cut by 2 bases and J by 1 base, with 11 bases left in between. The germline CDR1 and CDR2 sequences are LNHDA and SQIVND (reference sequence). This CDR3 region has 15 residues. The CDR3 here is CASSIKRGGNTEAFF. The CDR3 DNA reads TGTGCCAGTAGTATAAAAAGGGGGGGGAACACTGAAGCTTTCTTT.

The V and J genes are TRBV5-5 and TRBJ1-1, with D unresolved. The germline V gene has CDR1 SGHKS and CDR2 YYEKEE (reference sequence). CDR3 length: 14 residues. The V end lost 0 bases, the J end lost 0 bases, and 6 bases lay between the germline ends. The CDR3 DNA follows: TGTGCCAGCAGCTTGGACTACATGAACACTGAAGCTTTCTTT. As protein: CASSLDYMNTEAFF.